What follows describes a single TCR beta chain. This CDR3 has 15 amino acids. Germline-derived CDR1 and CDR2 are SGHVS and FNYEAQ. Between the trimmed V and J ends, which lost 3 bases and 0 bases, there was a span of 9 bases. These data come from a study of shared T cell receptors in the human thymus. This table comes from immunoSEQ multiplex PCR, and its TCRdb copy is limited to in-frame clones, with some not included. This sample has 700,000 or so clones, with approximately 85% found just once. The same data also contributed to another study, on human thymus T cells. From that study: Infants served as donors; they were healthy and Finnish and were having corrective surgery for congenital heart defects. During corrective heart surgery, resections were taken, and the thymus tissue came from them. There appeared to be biased usage of V and J genes in thymic and blood repertoires. Thymic repertoires from unrelated individuals overlapped highly, related research reported.

The rearrangement links TRBV7-6 to TRBJ1-5; no definite D call. The source material was thymocytes. This TCR was sampled from a girl under two years old with a congenital heart defect. The CDR3 nucleotides read TGTGCCAGCAGCTTTGACGGAGATAGCAATCAGCCCCAGCATTTT. Protein product: CASSFDGDSNQPQHF.